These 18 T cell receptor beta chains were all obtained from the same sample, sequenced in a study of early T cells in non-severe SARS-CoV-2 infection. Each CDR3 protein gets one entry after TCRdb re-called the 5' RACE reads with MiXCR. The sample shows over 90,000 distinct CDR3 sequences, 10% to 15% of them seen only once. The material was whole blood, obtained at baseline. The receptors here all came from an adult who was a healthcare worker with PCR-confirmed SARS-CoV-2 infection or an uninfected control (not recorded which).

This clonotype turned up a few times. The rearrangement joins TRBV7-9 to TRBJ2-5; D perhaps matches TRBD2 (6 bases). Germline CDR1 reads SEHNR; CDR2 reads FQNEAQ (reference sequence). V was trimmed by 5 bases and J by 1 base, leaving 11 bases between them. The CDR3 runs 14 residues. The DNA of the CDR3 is TGTGCCAGCAGCCCTTACGGGAGCCAAGAGACCCAGTACTTC. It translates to CASSPYGSQETQYF.

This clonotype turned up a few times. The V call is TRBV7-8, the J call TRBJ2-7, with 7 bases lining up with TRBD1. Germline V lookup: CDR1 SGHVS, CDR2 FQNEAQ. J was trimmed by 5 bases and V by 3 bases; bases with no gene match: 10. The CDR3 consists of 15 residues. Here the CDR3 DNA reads TGTGCCAGCAGCTTCCGACAGGGCCTGGGGGACGAGCAGTACTTC. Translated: CASSFRQGLGDEQYF.

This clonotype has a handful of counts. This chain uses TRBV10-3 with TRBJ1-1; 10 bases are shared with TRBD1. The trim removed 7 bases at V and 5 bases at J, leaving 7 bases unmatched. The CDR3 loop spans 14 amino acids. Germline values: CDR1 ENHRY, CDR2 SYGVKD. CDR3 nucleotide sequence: TGTGCCATCAAGCAGACAGGGGGCGAAACTGAAGCTTTCTTT. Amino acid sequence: CAIKQTGGETEAFF.

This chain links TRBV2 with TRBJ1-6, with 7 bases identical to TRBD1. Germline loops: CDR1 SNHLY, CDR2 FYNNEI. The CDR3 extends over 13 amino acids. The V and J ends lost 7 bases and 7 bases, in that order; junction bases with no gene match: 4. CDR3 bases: TGTGCCAGCATCGGACAGGAGAATTCACCCCTCCACTTT. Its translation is CASIGQENSPLHF.

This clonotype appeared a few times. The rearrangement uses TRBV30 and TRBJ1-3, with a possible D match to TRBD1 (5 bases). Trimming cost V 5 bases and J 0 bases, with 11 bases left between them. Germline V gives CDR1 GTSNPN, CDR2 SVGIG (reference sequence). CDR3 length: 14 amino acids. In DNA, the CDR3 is TGTGCCTGGCGGCAGGGCAACTCTGGAAACACCATATATTTT. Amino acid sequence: CAWRQGNSGNTIYF.

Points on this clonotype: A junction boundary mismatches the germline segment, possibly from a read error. The CDR3 sequence: CANSLAVQGGRADTQYF. In DNA, the CDR3 is TGCGCCAACAGCTTGGCGGTCCAGGGAGGGCGCGCAGATACGCAGTATTTT. The chain recombines TRBV5-1 with TRBJ2-3, with 7 bases that match TRBD2. CDR1 and CDR2 from the germline V gene are SGHRS and YFSETQ. The CDR3 loop spans 17 amino acids.

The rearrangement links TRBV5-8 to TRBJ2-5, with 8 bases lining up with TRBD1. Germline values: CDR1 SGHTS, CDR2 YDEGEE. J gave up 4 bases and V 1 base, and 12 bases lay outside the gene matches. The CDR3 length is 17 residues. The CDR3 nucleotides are TGTGCCAGCAGCTTGCCTGGCGCAGGGGGCGGAGGAGAGACCCAGTACTTC. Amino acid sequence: CASSLPGAGGGGETQYF.

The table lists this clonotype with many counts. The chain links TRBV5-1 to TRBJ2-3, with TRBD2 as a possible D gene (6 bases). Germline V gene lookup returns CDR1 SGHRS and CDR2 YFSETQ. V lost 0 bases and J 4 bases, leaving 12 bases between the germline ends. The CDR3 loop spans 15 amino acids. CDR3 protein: CASSLGLVRPDTQYF. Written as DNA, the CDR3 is TGCGCCAGCAGCTTGGGACTAGTCAGACCAGATACGCAGTATTTT. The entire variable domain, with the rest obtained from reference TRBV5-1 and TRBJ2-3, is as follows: KAGVTQTPRYLIKTRGQQVTLSCSPISGHRSVSWYQQTPGQGLQFLFEYFSETQRNKGNFPGRFSGRQFSNSRSEMNVSTLELGDSALYLCASSLGLVRPDTQYFGPGTRLTVL.

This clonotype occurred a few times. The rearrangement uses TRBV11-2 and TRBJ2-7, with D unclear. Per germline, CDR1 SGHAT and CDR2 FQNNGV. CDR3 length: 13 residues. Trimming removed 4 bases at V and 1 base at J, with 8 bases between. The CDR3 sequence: CASSSGGSYEQYF. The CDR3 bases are TGTGCCAGCAGCTCCGGCGGTTCCTACGAGCAGTACTTC.

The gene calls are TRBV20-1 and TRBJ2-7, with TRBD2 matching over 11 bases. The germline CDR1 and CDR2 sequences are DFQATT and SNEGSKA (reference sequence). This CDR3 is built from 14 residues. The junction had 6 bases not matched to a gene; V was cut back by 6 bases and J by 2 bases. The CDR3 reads CSASPGLAAYEQYF. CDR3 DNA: TGCAGTGCGTCTCCGGGACTAGCGGCCTACGAGCAGTACTTC.

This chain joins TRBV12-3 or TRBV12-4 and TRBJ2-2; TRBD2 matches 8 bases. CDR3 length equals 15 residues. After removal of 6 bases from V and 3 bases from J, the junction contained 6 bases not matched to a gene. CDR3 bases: TGTGCCAGCAGAAGACTAGCGACCTACACCGGGGAGCTGTTTTTT. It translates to CASRRLATYTGELFF.

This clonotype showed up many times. The CDR3 DNA follows: TGCAGCGTAGCGATGGGGGCAGGGCGAGAGACCCAGTACTTC. It encodes CSVAMGAGRETQYF. The rearrangement uses TRBV29-1 and TRBJ2-5, with a possible D match to TRBD1 (6 bases). The CDR3 spans 14 residues. Germline CDR1 and CDR2: SQVTM and ANQGSEA. Trimming shortened V by 6 bases and J by 4 bases, and 18 bases separated the two germline ends.

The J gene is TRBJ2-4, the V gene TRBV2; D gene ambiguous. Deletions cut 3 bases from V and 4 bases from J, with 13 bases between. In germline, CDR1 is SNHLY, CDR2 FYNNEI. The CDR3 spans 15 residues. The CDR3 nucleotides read TGTGCCAGCAGTGACGTTCTGGTTGGAAAAAACATTCAGTACTTC. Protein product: CASSDVLVGKNIQYF.

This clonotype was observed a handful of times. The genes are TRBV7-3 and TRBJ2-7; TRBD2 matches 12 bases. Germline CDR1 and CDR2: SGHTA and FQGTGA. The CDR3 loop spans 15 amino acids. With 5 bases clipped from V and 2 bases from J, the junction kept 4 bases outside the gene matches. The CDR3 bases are TGTGCCAGCAGCCGACTAGCGGGGGCGACCTACGAGCAGTACTTC. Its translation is CASSRLAGATYEQYF.

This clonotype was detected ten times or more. The CDR3 here is CAWRGGRTSGRENYHEQFF. The CDR3 coding sequence is TGTGCCTGGAGAGGGGGCAGGACTAGCGGGAGAGAGAATTACCATGAGCAGTTCTTC. The chain links TRBV30 to TRBJ2-1; 13 bases line up with TRBD2. Germline CDR1 is GTSNPN and CDR2 is SVGIG (reference sequence). The CDR3 is 19 residues long. The V gene end was trimmed by 3 bases and the J gene end by 8 bases; junction bases not matched to a gene: 19.

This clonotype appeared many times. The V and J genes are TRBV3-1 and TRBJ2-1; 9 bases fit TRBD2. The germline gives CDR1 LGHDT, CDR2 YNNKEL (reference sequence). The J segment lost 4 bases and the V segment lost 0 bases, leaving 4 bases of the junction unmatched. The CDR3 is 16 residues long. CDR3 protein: CASSQEAGGGYNEQFF. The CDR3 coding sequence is TGTGCCAGCAGCCAAGAAGCGGGGGGTGGATACAATGAGCAGTTCTTC.

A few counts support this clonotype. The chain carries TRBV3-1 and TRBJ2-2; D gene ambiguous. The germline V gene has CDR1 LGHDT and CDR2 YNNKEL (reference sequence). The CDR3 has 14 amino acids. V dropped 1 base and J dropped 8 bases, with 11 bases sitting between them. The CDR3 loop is CASSQVLLMGELFF. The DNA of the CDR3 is TGTGCCAGCAGCCAAGTTCTGCTGATGGGGGAGCTGTTTTTT. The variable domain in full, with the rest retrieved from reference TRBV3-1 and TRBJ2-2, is DTAVSQTPKYLVTQMGNDKSIKCEQNLGHDTMYWYKQDSKKFLKIMFSYNNKELIINETVPNRFSPKSPDKAHLNLHINSLELGDSAVYFCASSQVLLMGELFFGEGSRLTVL.

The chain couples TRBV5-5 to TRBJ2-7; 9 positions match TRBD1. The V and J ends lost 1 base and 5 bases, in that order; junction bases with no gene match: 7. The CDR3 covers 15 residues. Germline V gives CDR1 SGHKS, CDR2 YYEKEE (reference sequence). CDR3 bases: TGTGCCAGCAGCTTGACACCGGGACAGGGAGACGAGCAGTACTTC. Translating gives CASSLTPGQGDEQYF. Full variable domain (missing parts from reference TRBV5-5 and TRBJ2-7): DAGVTQSPTHLIKTRGQQVTLRCSPISGHKSVSWYQQVLGQGPQFIFQYYEKEERGRGNFPDRFSARQFPNYSSELNVNALLLGDSALYLCASSLTPGQGDEQYFGPGTRLTVT.